The sample holds many counts of the clone carrying this TCR beta chain. The antigen remains undetermined. The sample belongs to a study of identical twins. Points from the study as a whole: In zero-insertion analyses, partial confounding could arise from invariant MAIT and iNKT cells.

All donors comprised healthy Caucasians. The CDR3 contains 16 residues. With 0 bases removed from V and 6 bases from J, the gap between germline ends came to 17 bases. TCRdb redid the calling of the 5' RACE reads with MiXCR, one entry per CDR3 protein. The sample lists approximately 250,000 distinct CDR3 sequences, about 6.7% occurring once. The data also belong to a second study, concerning T cells expressing NK-cell markers. That source notes: Of eight sequenced donors, seven were HCMV-seropositive and one HCMV-seronegative.

Material: CD8+ T cells sorted from blood. The receptor comes from a woman aged 18-29 years in good health. This sequence joins TRBV12-3 or TRBV12-4 and TRBJ1-2; D perhaps matches TRBD1 (6 bases). The CDR3 DNA is TGTGCCAGCAGTTTAGCACTTGGGGGCGCGGGGAATGGCTACACCTTC. Translated, it gives CASSLALGGAGNGYTF.